In its sample, the clone carrying this T cell receptor beta chain was seen a few times. Its cognate antigen is unknown. Time point noted: patch test 1, 2 weeks after DPC sensitization. Treatment denoted: therapeutic diphenylcyclopropenone sensitization with weekly scalp DPC. The CDR3 is made up of 15 amino acids. Germline lookup yields CDR1 SEHNR and CDR2 FQNEAQ (reference sequence). The V end was cut by 5 bases, the J end by 6 bases, with 17 bases between. The data originate from a study of human T cells and chemical hapten exposure. At the level of the study: Per-sample variation in TCR yield stemmed mainly from small pooled library volume differences. General study points: TCRs at a frequency above 1 in 1000 stayed unchanged with DPC sensitization.

TCRdb independently ran MiXCR on the RACE reads; one entry per CDR3 protein. The data contain approximately 340,000 distinct CDR3 sequences, around 7% of them singletons. The specimen was whole blood, collected in connection with sensitization to the hapten diphenylcyclopropenone (DPC). The V gene is TRBV7-9, the J gene TRBJ2-1, with D possibly matching TRBD1 (6 bases). The receptor comes from a woman under 30 with alopecia areata. Some clones in this sample may be carry-over from other donors' samples. CDR3 in amino acids: CASSLQGLRGNEQFF. As DNA, the CDR3 is TGTGCCAGCAGCCTACAGGGCCTAAGGGGCAATGAGCAGTTCTTC.